This T cell receptor beta chain was sequenced during a study of blood T cell repertoires in COVID-19. The table came from immunoSEQ multiplex PCR; TCRdb's copy has only in-frame clones and leaves some out. The data show roughly 200,000 clones, with approximately 83% seen just once and 3% to 4% held by the top ten. CDR1 and CDR2 from the germline V gene are MDHEN and SYDVKM. Between the trimmed V and J ends, which lost 3 bases and 4 bases, there was a span of 13 bases. CDR3 length: 15 residues. This TCR was recovered from a woman between 40 and 55 years old with acute COVID-19. The source material was PBMCs or T cells enriched from blood (not recorded which). The rearrangement links TRBV28 to TRBJ1-5; D unresolved. DNA for the CDR3: TGTGCCAGCAGTTTTGTAAGCCACCCTAATCAGCCCCAGCATTTT. Translating gives CASSFVSHPNQPQHF. The whole variable domain, remainder taken from reference TRBV28 and TRBJ1-5, is DVKVTQSSRYLVKRTGEKVFLECVQDMDHENMFWYRQDPGLGLRLIYFSYDVKMKEKGDIPEGYSVSREKKERFSLILESASTNQTSMYLCASSFVSHPNQPQHFGDGTRLSIL.